This entry lists 10 T cell receptor beta chains sequenced from one sample in a study of T cell repertoires in ileal Crohn's disease (dated by TCRdb to between 2019 and 2020). The library was built by means of the immunoSEQ multiplex PCR assay. As stored in TCRdb, this immuneACCESS dataset retains in-frame rearrangements with V and J assigned. A fraction of the clones does not appear; measured against another copy, unresolved V genes explain less than half of the discrepancy, and the remainder lacks a known reason. The sample table lists some 15,000 clones, 72% of them with a count of one. Around 5% of the sample lies in the top ten. Sequencing was carried out using ileal tissue. The receptor set was obtained from an adult with Crohn's disease.

This clone was recorded only once. The chain links TRBV25-1 to TRBJ1-2; D gene ambiguous. Germline V gene data show CDR1 as MGHDK and CDR2 as SYGVNS. The CDR3 totals 13 residues. Between the trimmed V and J ends, which lost 5 bases and 6 bases, there was a span of 13 bases. DNA of the CDR3: TGTGCCAGCAGTCAGAACGCGGGCGATGGCTACACCTTC. It translates to CASSQNAGDGYTF.

The V gene is TRBV9, the J gene TRBJ2-7; possibly TRBD2 for D (6 bases). CDR1 is SGDLS, CDR2 YYNGEE, per germline. Trimming shortened V by 3 bases and J by 0 bases, and 16 bases separated the two germline ends. The CDR3 length is 16 residues. Here the CDR3 DNA reads TGTGCCAGCAGCGAAGACCTAGCGCAGAGCTCCTACGAGCAGTACTTC. It yields the protein CASSEDLAQSSYEQYF.

The V and J genes are TRBV16 and TRBJ2-4, with D perhaps matching TRBD1 (6 bases). Germline V lookup: CDR1 KGHSY, CDR2 FQNENV. The CDR3 is made up of 14 amino acids. The ends were cut back, 1 base at V and 8 bases at J, with 12 bases in the middle. CDR3 region: CASSQFVRGDIQYF. CDR3 nucleotide sequence: TGTGCCAGCAGCCAATTTGTCAGGGGTGACATTCAGTACTTC.

This clone is deemed medium-sized (0.01 to 0.1%). The J gene is TRBJ2-7, the V gene TRBV6-1, with 9 bases that match TRBD1. CDR1 is MNHNS, CDR2 SASEGT, per germline. V lost 6 bases to trimming and J lost 2 bases; unmatched junction nucleotides: 8. This CDR3 is 15 amino acids long. CDR3: CASSARTGAPYEQYF. CDR3 DNA: TGTGCCAGCAGCGCCAGGACAGGGGCCCCCTACGAGCAGTACTTC.

V is TRBV23-1 and J is TRBJ2-1; 14 bases map to TRBD2. TRBV23-1 is labeled an ORF, and its function is uncertain. V shed 2 bases and J 0 bases; nucleotides not matched to a gene: 18. This CDR3 has 23 residues. CDR3 nucleotide sequence: TGCGCCAGCAGTCAACTAAACCCGTCCCCGGGACTAGCGGGGGCTACCTCCTACAATGAGCAGTTCTTC. This translates into CASSQLNPSPGLAGATSYNEQFF.

V usage is TRBV5-1 and J usage is TRBJ2-7, with TRBD1 identical over 7 bases. The germline gives CDR1 SGHRS, CDR2 YFSETQ. After removal of 4 bases from V and 3 bases from J, the junction contained 4 bases not matched to a gene. This CDR3 has 13 amino acids. Written as DNA, the CDR3 is TGCGCCAGCAGCCGGGACAGCTACTACGAGCAGTACTTC. As protein: CASSRDSYYEQYF.

The chain has TRBV7-8 and TRBJ2-5, with TRBD1 as a possible D gene (5 bases). This CDR3 spans 14 amino acids. Germline V gene sequence: CDR1 SGHVS, CDR2 FQNEAQ. The V gene lost 5 bases and the J gene lost 0 bases, with 10 bases spanning the gap. The CDR3, as DNA: TGTGCCAGCAGCCCCTTAGGGGACCAAGAGACCCAGTACTTC. Protein sequence: CASSPLGDQETQYF.

The chain recombines TRBV11-2 with TRBJ2-3; maybe TRBD2 (5 bases). Trimming removed 1 base at V and 2 bases at J, with 10 bases between. The length of the CDR3 is 15 residues. Germline CDR1 and CDR2: SGHAT and FQNNGV. Written as DNA, the CDR3 is TGTGCCAGCAGCTTAGGCGGGCGATACACAGATACGCAGTATTTT. It specifies CASSLGGRYTDTQYF.

The chain recombines TRBV28 with TRBJ2-6, with D hard to call. V lost 3 bases to trimming and J lost 0 bases, with 3 bases between them. Germline values: CDR1 MDHEN, CDR2 SYDVKM. The CDR3 is 14 amino acids. In DNA, the CDR3 is TGTGCCAGCAGTTTGAGCTCTGGGGCCAACGTCCTGACTTTC. Its translation: CASSLSSGANVLTF.

This chain connects TRBV4-2 to TRBJ2-7, with a weak D call TRBD2 (5 bases). Germline CDR1 LGHNA, CDR2 YNFKEQ. Trimming stripped 5 bases from V and 7 bases from J, with 18 bases between. This CDR3 contains 14 residues. CDR3 bases: TGTGCCAGCAGCGAAATTGGTTCCGGCGGGGAGCAGTACTTC. Translating gives CASSEIGSGGEQYF.